This TCR beta chain was found in a study of cytomegalovirus exposure and HLA in healthy donors. Study at large: Out of about 190 million T cells, an earlier analysis found some 110 million unique TCR beta sequences in total. Study results and caveats: By a later analysis, the bulk of CMV-associated TCR beta chains appeared HLA-restricted. A later analysis reportedly identified an Asian-associated ancestry cluster as carrying fewer N-insertions than the 666-donor mean. The availability of immune exposure information extended only to CMV serostatus.

The PCR contained 60 Vbeta and 13 Jbeta primers. Profiled with immunoSEQ multiplex PCR; TCRdb holds only in-frame clones, not every one. This table has 100,000 to 150,000 clones, roughly 82% appearing once. To note about this clone: Antigen unknown.

The V and J ends lost 0 bases and 0 bases respectively, with 8 bases between them. This CDR3 has 16 amino acids. Germline CDR1 reads PRHDT; CDR2 reads FYEKMQ (reference sequence). The rearrangement uses TRBV13 and TRBJ2-2; unclear D gene. Sequenced material: PBMCs. This sequence was found in a woman aged 18-35 years in good health and CMV-seropositive. This chain's CDR3 is CASSLGGQPNTGELFF. In DNA form, the CDR3 reads TGTGCCAGCAGCTTAGGGGGCCAGCCGAACACCGGGGAGCTGTTTTTT.